Sequencing of this TCR beta chain was carried out in a study of T cell responses to AZD1222 COVID-19 vaccine. The CDR3 runs to 13 residues. Germline loops: CDR1 PRHDT, CDR2 FYEKMQ (reference sequence). V was trimmed by 6 bases and J by 0 bases, leaving 6 bases between them. Assay: immunoSEQ multiplex PCR; the TCRdb copy retains only in-frame clones and omits some. The table has roughly 150,000 clones, 90% seen once; the top ten hold about 1.7%. This sequence originates from an adult in good health. J is TRBJ1-3 and V is TRBV13; possibly TRBD1 for D (5 bases). The sample in question was peripheral blood, obtained on day 0 of AZD1222 vaccination. CDR3 nucleotide sequence: TGTGCCAGCAGGGGACTCTCTGGAAACACCATATATTTT. Its translation: CASRGLSGNTIYF.